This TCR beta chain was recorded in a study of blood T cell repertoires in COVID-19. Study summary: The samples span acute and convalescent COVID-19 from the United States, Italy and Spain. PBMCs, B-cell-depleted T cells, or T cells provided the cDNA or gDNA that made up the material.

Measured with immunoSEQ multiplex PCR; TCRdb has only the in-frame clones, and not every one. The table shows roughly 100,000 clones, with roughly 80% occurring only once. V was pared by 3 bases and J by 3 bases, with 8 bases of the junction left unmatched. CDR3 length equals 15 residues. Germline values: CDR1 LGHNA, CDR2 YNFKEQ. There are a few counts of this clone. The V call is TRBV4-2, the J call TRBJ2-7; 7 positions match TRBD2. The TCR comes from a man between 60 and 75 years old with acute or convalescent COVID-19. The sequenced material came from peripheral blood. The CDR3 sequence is CASSQVGLGLYEQYF. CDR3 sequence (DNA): TGTGCCAGCAGCCAGGTTGGACTAGGTCTCTACGAGCAGTACTTC.